This T cell receptor (beta chain) came from a study of PD-1 and CTLA-4 blockade in melanoma. Here immunoSEQ multiplex PCR was the method, and the copy in TCRdb shows in-frame clones only, minus some. This table holds 10,000 to 13,000 clones, around 82% found once. Germline assignment: CDR1 MNHEY and CDR2 SMNVEV (reference sequence). After removal of 4 bases from V and 2 bases from J, the junction contained 6 bases not matched to a gene. The CDR3 covers 15 residues. The gene calls are TRBV27 and TRBJ1-2; 8 bases agree with TRBD1. This receptor was identified in a human donor with melanoma. The sample consisted of CD8+ T cells from peripheral blood, taken from a patient given anti-PD-1 treatment. The CDR3 nucleotides read TGTGCCAGCAGTTCCACTCCAGGGGGCAACTATGGCTACACCTTC. Its protein is CASSSTPGGNYGYTF.